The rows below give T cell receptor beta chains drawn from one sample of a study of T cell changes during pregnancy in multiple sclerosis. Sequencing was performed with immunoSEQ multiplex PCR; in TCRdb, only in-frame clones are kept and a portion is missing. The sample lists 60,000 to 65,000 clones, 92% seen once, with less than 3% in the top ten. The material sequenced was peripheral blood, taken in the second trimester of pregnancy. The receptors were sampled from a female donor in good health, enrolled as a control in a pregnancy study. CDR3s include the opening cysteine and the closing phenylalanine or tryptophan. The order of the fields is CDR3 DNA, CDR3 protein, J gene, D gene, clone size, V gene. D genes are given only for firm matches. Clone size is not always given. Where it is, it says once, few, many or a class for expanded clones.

cdr3_nt: TGTGCCAGCAGCTTGGCCGGAGGTTTCTCCTACGAGCAGTACTTC; cdr3_aa: CASSLAGGFSYEQYF; j_call: TRBJ2-7; d_call: NA; clone_size: NA; v_call: TRBV5-6
cdr3_nt: TGTGCCAGCAGCTTAGGGACTAGCGGGAGCTTGGGGAATGAGCAGTTCTTC; cdr3_aa: CASSLGTSGSLGNEQFF; j_call: TRBJ2-1; d_call: TRBD2; clone_size: NA; v_call: TRBV7-3
cdr3_nt: TGTGCCAGCAGCAGGACTAGCGGGAGGCTTGGGGAGACCCAGTACTTC; cdr3_aa: CASSRTSGRLGETQYF; j_call: TRBJ2-5; d_call: TRBD2; clone_size: many; v_call: TRBV5-5
cdr3_nt: TGTGCCAGCAGAAGGCCGGGGGTCTATGGCTACACCTTC; cdr3_aa: CASRRPGVYGYTF; j_call: TRBJ1-2; d_call: NA; clone_size: NA; v_call: TRBV6-1
cdr3_nt: TGTGCCAGCAGCTATGAAAAACTGTTTTTT; cdr3_aa: CASSYEKLFF; j_call: TRBJ1-4; d_call: NA; clone_size: NA; v_call: TRBV2
cdr3_nt: TGTGCCAGCAGCCAAACCGAAGGGGTTAGTAGCACAGATACGCAGTATTTT; cdr3_aa: CASSQTEGVSSTDTQYF; j_call: TRBJ2-3; d_call: NA; clone_size: NA; v_call: TRBV4-2
cdr3_nt: TGTGCCAGCAGTTACATACAGGGGGCAATCTACGAGCAGTACTTC; cdr3_aa: CASSYIQGAIYEQYF; j_call: TRBJ2-7; d_call: TRBD1; clone_size: NA; v_call: TRBV6-5
cdr3_nt: TGTGCCATCAGTGAGGGCAGGGCTAACACTGAAGCTTTCTTT; cdr3_aa: CAISEGRANTEAFF; j_call: TRBJ1-1; d_call: NA; clone_size: few; v_call: TRBV10-3
cdr3_nt: TGTGCCAGCAGTTCCGGGACAGGGCCCTACGAGCAGTACTTC; cdr3_aa: CASSSGTGPYEQYF; j_call: TRBJ2-7; d_call: TRBD1; clone_size: NA; v_call: TRBV27
cdr3_nt: TGTGCCAGCAGCCCCGGGACGGACTACACAGATACGCAGTATTTT; cdr3_aa: CASSPGTDYTDTQYF; j_call: TRBJ2-3; d_call: NA; clone_size: NA; v_call: TRBV4-2
cdr3_nt: TGTGCCAGCAGCATAGCAAACTACGAGCAGTACTTC; cdr3_aa: CASSIANYEQYF; j_call: TRBJ2-7; d_call: NA; clone_size: NA; v_call: TRBV28
cdr3_nt: TGTGCCAGTAGTATAGTACACAATCTTGAGCCCCAGCATTTT; cdr3_aa: CASSIVHNLEPQHF; j_call: TRBJ1-5; d_call: NA; clone_size: NA; v_call: TRBV19
cdr3_nt: TGTGCCAGCAGTGAATATAACTATAGGTTTGTCACAGATACGCAGTATTTT; cdr3_aa: CASSEYNYRFVTDTQYF; j_call: TRBJ2-3; d_call: NA; clone_size: NA; v_call: TRBV6-1
cdr3_nt: TGCGCCAGCAGCTACACGACAGGGTTGGTGGATACGCAGTATTTT; cdr3_aa: CASSYTTGLVDTQYF; j_call: TRBJ2-3; d_call: TRBD1; clone_size: NA; v_call: TRBV5-1
cdr3_nt: TGTGCCAGCAGCCCCCTTGACAGGGTCTCTGACTATGGCTACACCTTC; cdr3_aa: CASSPLDRVSDYGYTF; j_call: TRBJ1-2; d_call: TRBD1; clone_size: NA; v_call: TRBV5-5
cdr3_nt: TGTGCCAGCAGTTTTTTATACGAGCAGTACTTC; cdr3_aa: CASSFLYEQYF; j_call: TRBJ2-7; d_call: NA; clone_size: once; v_call: TRBV6-6
cdr3_nt: TGTGCCAGCAGCTTAGCAGACAGGGGCGGTGAAAAACTGTTTTTT; cdr3_aa: CASSLADRGGEKLFF; j_call: TRBJ1-4; d_call: TRBD1; clone_size: NA; v_call: TRBV7-8
cdr3_nt: TGCAGTGCAGGGGAAGATGAAAAACTGTTTTTT; cdr3_aa: CSAGEDEKLFF; j_call: TRBJ1-4; d_call: NA; clone_size: NA; v_call: TRBV20-1
cdr3_nt: TGTGCCAGCAGCTGGGCCAGTTCCTCCTACGAGCAGTACTTC; cdr3_aa: CASSWASSSYEQYF; j_call: TRBJ2-7; d_call: NA; clone_size: NA; v_call: TRBV13
cdr3_nt: TGTGCCAGCAGTGACTCGTGGACAGGGCCGAGCTCCTACAATGAGCAGTTCTTC; cdr3_aa: CASSDSWTGPSSYNEQFF; j_call: TRBJ2-1; d_call: TRBD1; clone_size: NA; v_call: TRBV6-4
cdr3_nt: TGTGCCAGCAGTCCGGTACAGGGACGGGAGCAGTTCTTC; cdr3_aa: CASSPVQGREQFF; j_call: TRBJ2-1; d_call: NA; clone_size: NA; v_call: TRBV28
cdr3_nt: TGCGCCAGCAGCCAACAGGGCTCCTATGGCTACACCTTC; cdr3_aa: CASSQQGSYGYTF; j_call: TRBJ1-2; d_call: NA; clone_size: NA; v_call: TRBV4-3
cdr3_nt: TGTGCCAGCAGCTTAGCTCTAGCGGGGTACGAGCAGTACTTC; cdr3_aa: CASSLALAGYEQYF; j_call: TRBJ2-7; d_call: TRBD2; clone_size: NA; v_call: TRBV7-2
cdr3_nt: TGCGCCAGCAGCTTCTCCGGGACACAGATCTCCTACGAGCAGTACTTC; cdr3_aa: CASSFSGTQISYEQYF; j_call: TRBJ2-7; d_call: NA; clone_size: NA; v_call: TRBV5-1
cdr3_nt: TGTGCCACCGGACCCCCTAGCGGGAGGGCCGGGGAGCTGTTTTTT; cdr3_aa: CATGPPSGRAGELFF; j_call: TRBJ2-2; d_call: NA; clone_size: NA; v_call: TRBV21-1
cdr3_nt: TGTGCCAGCCTACAGAGGGACAGGGTTCGGGAGACCCAGTACTTC; cdr3_aa: CASLQRDRVRETQYF; j_call: TRBJ2-5; d_call: TRBD1; clone_size: NA; v_call: TRBV13
cdr3_nt: TGTGCCACCAGCGTCGACAGGGTCTTTAGCACAGATACGCAGTATTTT; cdr3_aa: CATSVDRVFSTDTQYF; j_call: TRBJ2-3; d_call: TRBD1; clone_size: once; v_call: TRBV15
cdr3_nt: TGCGCCAGCAGTGACGAGGCACTAGCGGGGCGTGTTAATGAGCAGTTCTTC; cdr3_aa: CASSDEALAGRVNEQFF; j_call: TRBJ2-1; d_call: TRBD2; clone_size: NA; v_call: TRBV10-1
cdr3_nt: TGTGCCAGCAGGCCGACTCCGACCACCGGGGAGCTGTTTTTT; cdr3_aa: CASRPTPTTGELFF; j_call: TRBJ2-2; d_call: NA; clone_size: NA; v_call: TRBV7-3
cdr3_nt: TGTGCCAGCAGCTTATTGGATAGACCGGGACAGGGGGCGAACACCTTC; cdr3_aa: CASSLLDRPGQGANTF; j_call: TRBJ1-2; d_call: TRBD1; clone_size: NA; v_call: TRBV11-2
cdr3_nt: TGTGCCAGCAGTGAATGGGGGCGGGGGGAGCAGTTCTTC; cdr3_aa: CASSEWGRGEQFF; j_call: TRBJ2-1; d_call: NA; clone_size: NA; v_call: TRBV6-1
cdr3_nt: TGTGCCAGTAGTCCGTCGGTGGGGCAGCTAGCCAAAAACATTCAGTACTTC; cdr3_aa: CASSPSVGQLAKNIQYF; j_call: TRBJ2-4; d_call: NA; clone_size: NA; v_call: TRBV19
cdr3_nt: TGCGCCAGCAGCTTGGGCGTAGGCGGCTATGGCTACACCTTC; cdr3_aa: CASSLGVGGYGYTF; j_call: TRBJ1-2; d_call: NA; clone_size: NA; v_call: TRBV5-1
cdr3_nt: TGTGCTAGCAGCTTAGGGGGAGGGCCTCAAGAGACCCAGTACTTC; cdr3_aa: CASSLGGGPQETQYF; j_call: TRBJ2-5; d_call: NA; clone_size: NA; v_call: TRBV7-7
cdr3_nt: TGTGCCAGCTCCCAGACTAGCGTCAATGAGCAGTTCTTC; cdr3_aa: CASSQTSVNEQFF; j_call: TRBJ2-1; d_call: TRBD2; clone_size: NA; v_call: TRBV18
cdr3_nt: TGCAGCGGACGTGGGGGAGGCGACTCCTACGAGCAGTACTTC; cdr3_aa: CSGRGGGDSYEQYF; j_call: TRBJ2-7; d_call: NA; clone_size: NA; v_call: TRBV29-1
cdr3_nt: TGTGCCAGTAGTATAGATAGTGCCGGGGAGCTGTTTTTT; cdr3_aa: CASSIDSAGELFF; j_call: TRBJ2-2; d_call: NA; clone_size: NA; v_call: TRBV19
cdr3_nt: TGTGCCAGCAGTTTCCCCCTAGCGGGAAGCGAGCAGTTCTTC; cdr3_aa: CASSFPLAGSEQFF; j_call: TRBJ2-1; d_call: TRBD2; clone_size: NA; v_call: TRBV28
cdr3_nt: TGTGCCAGCAGCCCGGGACAGGGGGTCTACGAGCAGTACTTC; cdr3_aa: CASSPGQGVYEQYF; j_call: TRBJ2-7; d_call: TRBD1; clone_size: once; v_call: TRBV6-5
cdr3_nt: TGCAGCGTTGAAGGGACTAGCTCTAATGAGCAGTTCTTC; cdr3_aa: CSVEGTSSNEQFF; j_call: TRBJ2-1; d_call: TRBD2; clone_size: NA; v_call: TRBV29-1
cdr3_nt: TGTGCCAGCAGCCCGGACAGACGAAACACTGAAGCTTTCTTT; cdr3_aa: CASSPDRRNTEAFF; j_call: TRBJ1-1; d_call: NA; clone_size: few; v_call: TRBV7-2
cdr3_nt: TGCGCCAGCAGCTCGGACAGTAACACTGAAGCTTTCTTT; cdr3_aa: CASSSDSNTEAFF; j_call: TRBJ1-1; d_call: NA; clone_size: NA; v_call: TRBV5-1
cdr3_nt: TGTGCCAGCAGCGCGGTATCGGGTCGGAATGAGCAGTTCTTC; cdr3_aa: CASSAVSGRNEQFF; j_call: TRBJ2-1; d_call: NA; clone_size: NA; v_call: TRBV5-8
cdr3_nt: TGCAGCGTTTCGTTCGGGGGGGGGAACACTGAAGCTTTCTTT; cdr3_aa: CSVSFGGGNTEAFF; j_call: TRBJ1-1; d_call: NA; clone_size: NA; v_call: TRBV29-1
cdr3_nt: TGTGCCAGCTGGATGGGGGGACCTTCGAACACCGGGGAGCTGTTTTTT; cdr3_aa: CASWMGGPSNTGELFF; j_call: TRBJ2-2; d_call: NA; clone_size: NA; v_call: TRBV18